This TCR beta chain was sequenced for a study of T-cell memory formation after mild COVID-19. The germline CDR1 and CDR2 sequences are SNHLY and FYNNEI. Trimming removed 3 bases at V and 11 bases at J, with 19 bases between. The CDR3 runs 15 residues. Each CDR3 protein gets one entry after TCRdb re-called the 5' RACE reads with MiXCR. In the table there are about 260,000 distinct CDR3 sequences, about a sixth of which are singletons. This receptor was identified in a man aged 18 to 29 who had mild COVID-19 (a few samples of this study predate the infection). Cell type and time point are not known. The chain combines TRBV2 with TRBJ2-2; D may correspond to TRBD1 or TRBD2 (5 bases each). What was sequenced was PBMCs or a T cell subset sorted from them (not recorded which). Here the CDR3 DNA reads TGTGCCAGCAGTGACCCAAGCGAGGGGCAGGGCGAGCTGTTTTTT. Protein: CASSDPSEGQGELFF.